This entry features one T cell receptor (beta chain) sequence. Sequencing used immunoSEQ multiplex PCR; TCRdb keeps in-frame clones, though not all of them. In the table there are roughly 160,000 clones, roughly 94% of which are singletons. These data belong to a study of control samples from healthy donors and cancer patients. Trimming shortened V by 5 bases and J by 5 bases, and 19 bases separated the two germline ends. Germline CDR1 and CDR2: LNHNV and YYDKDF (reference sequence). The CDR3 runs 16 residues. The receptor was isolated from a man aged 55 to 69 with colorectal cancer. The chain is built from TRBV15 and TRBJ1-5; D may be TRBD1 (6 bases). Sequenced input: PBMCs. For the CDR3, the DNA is TGTGCCACCAGCCCCCCGGGAGGGGGGGGATATCAGCCCCAGCATTTT. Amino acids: CATSPPGGGGYQPQHF.